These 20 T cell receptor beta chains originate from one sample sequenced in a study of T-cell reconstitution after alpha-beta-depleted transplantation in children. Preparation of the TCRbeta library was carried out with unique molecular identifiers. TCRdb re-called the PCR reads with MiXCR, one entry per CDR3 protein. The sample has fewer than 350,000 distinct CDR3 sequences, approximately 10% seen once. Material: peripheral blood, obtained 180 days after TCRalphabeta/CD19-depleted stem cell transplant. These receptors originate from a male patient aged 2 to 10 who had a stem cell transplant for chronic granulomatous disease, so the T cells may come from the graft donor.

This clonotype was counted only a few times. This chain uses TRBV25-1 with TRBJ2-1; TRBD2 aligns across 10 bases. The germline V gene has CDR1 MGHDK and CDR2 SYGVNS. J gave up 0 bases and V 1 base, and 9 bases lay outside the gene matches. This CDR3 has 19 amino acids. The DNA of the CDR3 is TGTGCCAGCAGTGAATCTCTAGCGGGGGTTTCTCGCTCCTACAATGAGCAGTTCTTC. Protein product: CASSESLAGVSRSYNEQFF.

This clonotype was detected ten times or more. DNA of the CDR3: TGCAGCGTTGTGGGGGGCCCGAGGACCAAAAACATTCAGTACTTC. Amino acid sequence: CSVVGGPRTKNIQYF. The chain combines TRBV29-1 with TRBJ2-4; D is perhaps TRBD1 or TRBD2 (6 bases each). The V end was cut by 4 bases, the J end by 2 bases, with 15 bases between. CDR1 is SQVTM, CDR2 ANQGSEA, per germline. The CDR3 loop spans 15 amino acids.

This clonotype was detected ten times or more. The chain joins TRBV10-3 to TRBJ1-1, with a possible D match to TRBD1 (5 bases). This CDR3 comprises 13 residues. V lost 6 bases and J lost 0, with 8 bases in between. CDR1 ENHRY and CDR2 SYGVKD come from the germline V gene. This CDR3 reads CAIRGHLNTEAFF. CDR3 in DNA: TGTGCCATCAGGGGGCATTTGAACACTGAAGCTTTCTTT.

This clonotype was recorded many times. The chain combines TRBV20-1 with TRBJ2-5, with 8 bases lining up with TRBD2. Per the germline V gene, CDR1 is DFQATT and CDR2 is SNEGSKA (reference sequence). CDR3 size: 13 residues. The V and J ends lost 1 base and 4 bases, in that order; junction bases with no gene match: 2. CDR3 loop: CSARGLAGETQYF. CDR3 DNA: TGCAGTGCTAGAGGGCTAGCGGGAGAGACCCAGTACTTC.

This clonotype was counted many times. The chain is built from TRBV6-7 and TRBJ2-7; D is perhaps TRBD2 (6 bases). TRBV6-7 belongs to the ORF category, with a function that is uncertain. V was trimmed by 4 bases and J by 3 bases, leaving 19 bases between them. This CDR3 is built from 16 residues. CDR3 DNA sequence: TGTGCCAGCAGTTGCCCGACTAGTCCTCAGCGCTACGAGCAGTACTTC. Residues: CASSCPTSPQRYEQYF.

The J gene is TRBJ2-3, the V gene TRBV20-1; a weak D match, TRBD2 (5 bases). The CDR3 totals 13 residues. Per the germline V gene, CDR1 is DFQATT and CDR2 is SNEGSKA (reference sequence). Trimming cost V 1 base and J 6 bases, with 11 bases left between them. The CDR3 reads CSARGGLADTQYF. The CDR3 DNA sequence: TGCAGTGCTAGAGGTGGTCTAGCTGATACGCAGTATTTT.

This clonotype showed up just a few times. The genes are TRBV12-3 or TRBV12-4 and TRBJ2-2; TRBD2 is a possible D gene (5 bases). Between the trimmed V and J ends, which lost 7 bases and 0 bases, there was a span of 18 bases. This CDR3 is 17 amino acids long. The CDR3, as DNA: TGTGCCAGCAAACCCCAACGGGGATATACGAACACCGGGGAGCTGTTTTTT. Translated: CASKPQRGYTNTGELFF.

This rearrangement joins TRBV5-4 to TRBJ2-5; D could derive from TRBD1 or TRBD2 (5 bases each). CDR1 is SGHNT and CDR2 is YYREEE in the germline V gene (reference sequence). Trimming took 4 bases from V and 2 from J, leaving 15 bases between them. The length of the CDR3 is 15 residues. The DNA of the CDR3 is TGTGCCAGCAGCGGGACCGGGACCCTACAAGAGACCCAGTACTTC. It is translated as CASSGTGTLQETQYF.

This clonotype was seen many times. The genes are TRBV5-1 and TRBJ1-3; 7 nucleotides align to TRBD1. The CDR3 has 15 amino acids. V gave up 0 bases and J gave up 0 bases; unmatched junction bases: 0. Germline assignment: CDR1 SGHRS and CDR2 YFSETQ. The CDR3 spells CASSLAGGSGNTIYF. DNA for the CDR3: TGCGCCAGCAGCTTGGCAGGGGGCTCTGGAAACACCATATATTTT.

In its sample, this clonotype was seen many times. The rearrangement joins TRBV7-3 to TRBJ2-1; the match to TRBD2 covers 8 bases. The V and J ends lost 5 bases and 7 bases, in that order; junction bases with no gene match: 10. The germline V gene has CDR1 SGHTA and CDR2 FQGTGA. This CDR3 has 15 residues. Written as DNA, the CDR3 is TGTGCCAGCAGCCCCGGGGTAGCGGGGAATAATGAGCAGTTCTTC. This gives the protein CASSPGVAGNNEQFF.

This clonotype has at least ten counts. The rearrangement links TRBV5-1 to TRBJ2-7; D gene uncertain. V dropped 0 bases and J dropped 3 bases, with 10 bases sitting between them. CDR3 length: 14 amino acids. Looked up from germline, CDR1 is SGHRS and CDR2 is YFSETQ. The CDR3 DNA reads TGCGCCAGCAGCTTGGGAGACCCCATCTACGAGCAGTACTTC. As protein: CASSLGDPIYEQYF.

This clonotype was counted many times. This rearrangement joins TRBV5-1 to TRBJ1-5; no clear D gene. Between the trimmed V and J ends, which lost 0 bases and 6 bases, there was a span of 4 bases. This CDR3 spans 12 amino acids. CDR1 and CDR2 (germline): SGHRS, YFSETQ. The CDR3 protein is CASSLEGQPQHF. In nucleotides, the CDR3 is TGCGCCAGCAGCTTGGAAGGTCAGCCCCAGCATTTT.

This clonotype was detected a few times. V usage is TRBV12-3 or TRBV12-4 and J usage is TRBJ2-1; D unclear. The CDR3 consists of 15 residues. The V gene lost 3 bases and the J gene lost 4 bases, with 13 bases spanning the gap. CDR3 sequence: CASSFWGSGYNEQFF. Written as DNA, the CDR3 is TGTGCCAGCAGTTTTTGGGGATCTGGGTACAATGAGCAGTTCTTC.

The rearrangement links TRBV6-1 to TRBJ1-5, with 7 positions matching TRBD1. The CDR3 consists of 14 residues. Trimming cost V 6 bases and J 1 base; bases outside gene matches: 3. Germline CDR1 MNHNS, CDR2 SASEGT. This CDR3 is CASRNRGSNQPQHF. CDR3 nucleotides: TGTGCCAGCAGGAACAGGGGAAGCAATCAGCCCCAGCATTTT.

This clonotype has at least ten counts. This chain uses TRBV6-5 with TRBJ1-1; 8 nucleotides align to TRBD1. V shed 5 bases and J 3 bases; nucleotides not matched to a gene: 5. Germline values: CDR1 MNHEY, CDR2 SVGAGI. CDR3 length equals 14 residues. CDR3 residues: CASSHRDRYTEAFF. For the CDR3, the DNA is TGTGCCAGCAGTCACCGGGACAGGTACACTGAAGCTTTCTTT.

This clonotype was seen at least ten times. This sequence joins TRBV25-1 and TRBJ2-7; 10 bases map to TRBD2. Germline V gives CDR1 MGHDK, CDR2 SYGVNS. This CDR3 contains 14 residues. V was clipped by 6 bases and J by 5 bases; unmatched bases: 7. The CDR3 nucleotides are TGTGCCAGCAGCCAGCGGGAGGGGGCGGACGAGCAGTACTTC. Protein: CASSQREGADEQYF.

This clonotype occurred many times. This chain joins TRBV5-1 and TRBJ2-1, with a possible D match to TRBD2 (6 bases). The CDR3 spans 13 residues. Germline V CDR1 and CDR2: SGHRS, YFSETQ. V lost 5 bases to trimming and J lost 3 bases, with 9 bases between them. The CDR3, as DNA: TGCGCCAGCAGGGTTAGCGGCTACAATGAGCAGTTCTTC. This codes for CASRVSGYNEQFF.

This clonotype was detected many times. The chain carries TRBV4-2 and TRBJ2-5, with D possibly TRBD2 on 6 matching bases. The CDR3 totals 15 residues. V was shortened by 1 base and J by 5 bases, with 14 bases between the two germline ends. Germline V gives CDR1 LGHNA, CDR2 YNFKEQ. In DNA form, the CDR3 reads TGTGCCAGCAGCCAAGTTGGCGGGGTCGGTGAGACCCAGTACTTC. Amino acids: CASSQVGGVGETQYF.

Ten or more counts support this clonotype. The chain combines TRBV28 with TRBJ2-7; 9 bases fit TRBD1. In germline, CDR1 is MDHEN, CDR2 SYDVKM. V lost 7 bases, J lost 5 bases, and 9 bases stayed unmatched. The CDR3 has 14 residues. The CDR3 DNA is TGTGCCAGCAATCCCGACAGGGGGATCCACGAGCAGTACTTC. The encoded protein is CASNPDRGIHEQYF.

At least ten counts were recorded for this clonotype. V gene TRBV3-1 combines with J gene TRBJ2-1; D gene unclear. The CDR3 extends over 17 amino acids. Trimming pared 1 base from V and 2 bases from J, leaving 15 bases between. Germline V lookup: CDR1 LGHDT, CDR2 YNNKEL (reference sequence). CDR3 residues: CASSQVFGRKTYNEQFF. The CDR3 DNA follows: TGTGCCAGCAGCCAAGTCTTTGGCAGGAAGACCTACAATGAGCAGTTCTTC.